This T cell receptor beta chain was found in a study of blood T cells in healthy people across ages. The second PCR ran roughly 6 to 11 cycles with a sample-barcoded 5' primer and J-beta primers. Carrying 12 random nucleotides, a template-switch adaptor labeled each individual cDNA molecule. MiXCR was run by TCRdb on the 5' RACE reads, yielding one entry per CDR3 protein. The repertoire holds more than 900,000 distinct CDR3 sequences, with about 25% as singletons. General study findings and limits: Older age coincided with a roughly linear decline in TCR beta diversity per million T cells. Possibly confounding the expanded clonotype changes was the fact that donor CMV status was unknown.

This clonotype was counted a few times. Its cognate antigen is unknown. CDR3 length: 14 amino acids. V shed 10 bases and J shed 0 bases, with 17 bases lying between them. Germline V CDR1 and CDR2: SGHRS, YFSETQ. These same records also appear under a second study, on T cells of mothers and their children. As that report states: Unrelated mother-child pairs always had slightly, but never significantly, lower normalized overlap than related pairs.

The V and J genes are TRBV5-1 and TRBJ2-7; D gene unclear. Material: blood. The TCR originated in a girl aged 2 to 10 in good health. The chain's CDR3 is CAGSPGLRSYEQYF. The CDR3 DNA is TGCGCCGGCTCCCCCGGTCTCCGCTCCTACGAGCAGTACTTC.